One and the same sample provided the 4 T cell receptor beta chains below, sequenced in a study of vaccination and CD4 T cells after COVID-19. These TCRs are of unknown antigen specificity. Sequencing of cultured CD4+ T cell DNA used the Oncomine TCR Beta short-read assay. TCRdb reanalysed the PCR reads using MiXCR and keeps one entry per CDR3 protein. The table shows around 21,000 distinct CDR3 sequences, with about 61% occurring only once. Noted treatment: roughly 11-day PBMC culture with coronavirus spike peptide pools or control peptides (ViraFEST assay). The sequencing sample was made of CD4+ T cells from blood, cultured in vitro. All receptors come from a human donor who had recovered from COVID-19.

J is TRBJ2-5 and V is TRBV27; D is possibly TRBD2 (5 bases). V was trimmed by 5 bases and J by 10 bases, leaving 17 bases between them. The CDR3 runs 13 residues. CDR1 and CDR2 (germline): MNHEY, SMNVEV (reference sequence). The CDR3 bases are TGTGCCAGCAGTCCCCTCACCCTAGAGGGCCAGTACTTC. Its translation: CASSPLTLEGQYF.

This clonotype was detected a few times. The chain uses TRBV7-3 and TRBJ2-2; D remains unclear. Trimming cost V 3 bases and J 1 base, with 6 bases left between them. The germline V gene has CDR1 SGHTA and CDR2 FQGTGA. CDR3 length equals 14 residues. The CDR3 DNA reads TGTGCCAGCAGCTTCGGATGGAACACCGGGGAGCTGTTTTTT. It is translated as CASSFGWNTGELFF.

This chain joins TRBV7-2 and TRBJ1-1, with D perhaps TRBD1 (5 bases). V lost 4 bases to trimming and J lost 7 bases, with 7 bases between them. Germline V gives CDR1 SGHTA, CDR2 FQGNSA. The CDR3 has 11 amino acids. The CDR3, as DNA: TGTGCCAGCAGCTCAGGGATTGAAGCTTTCTTT. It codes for CASSSGIEAFF.

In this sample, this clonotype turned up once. CDR3 bases: TGTGCCAGCAGCAGAGACAGGGGAAGTTCACCCCTCCACTTT. Protein: CASSRDRGSSPLHF. The rearrangement links TRBV6-1 to TRBJ1-6; 8 bases are a match to TRBD1. The J segment lost 9 bases and the V segment lost 6 bases, leaving 7 bases of the junction unmatched. The CDR3 contains 14 residues. The V gene's germline CDR1 is MNHNS and CDR2 SASEGT.